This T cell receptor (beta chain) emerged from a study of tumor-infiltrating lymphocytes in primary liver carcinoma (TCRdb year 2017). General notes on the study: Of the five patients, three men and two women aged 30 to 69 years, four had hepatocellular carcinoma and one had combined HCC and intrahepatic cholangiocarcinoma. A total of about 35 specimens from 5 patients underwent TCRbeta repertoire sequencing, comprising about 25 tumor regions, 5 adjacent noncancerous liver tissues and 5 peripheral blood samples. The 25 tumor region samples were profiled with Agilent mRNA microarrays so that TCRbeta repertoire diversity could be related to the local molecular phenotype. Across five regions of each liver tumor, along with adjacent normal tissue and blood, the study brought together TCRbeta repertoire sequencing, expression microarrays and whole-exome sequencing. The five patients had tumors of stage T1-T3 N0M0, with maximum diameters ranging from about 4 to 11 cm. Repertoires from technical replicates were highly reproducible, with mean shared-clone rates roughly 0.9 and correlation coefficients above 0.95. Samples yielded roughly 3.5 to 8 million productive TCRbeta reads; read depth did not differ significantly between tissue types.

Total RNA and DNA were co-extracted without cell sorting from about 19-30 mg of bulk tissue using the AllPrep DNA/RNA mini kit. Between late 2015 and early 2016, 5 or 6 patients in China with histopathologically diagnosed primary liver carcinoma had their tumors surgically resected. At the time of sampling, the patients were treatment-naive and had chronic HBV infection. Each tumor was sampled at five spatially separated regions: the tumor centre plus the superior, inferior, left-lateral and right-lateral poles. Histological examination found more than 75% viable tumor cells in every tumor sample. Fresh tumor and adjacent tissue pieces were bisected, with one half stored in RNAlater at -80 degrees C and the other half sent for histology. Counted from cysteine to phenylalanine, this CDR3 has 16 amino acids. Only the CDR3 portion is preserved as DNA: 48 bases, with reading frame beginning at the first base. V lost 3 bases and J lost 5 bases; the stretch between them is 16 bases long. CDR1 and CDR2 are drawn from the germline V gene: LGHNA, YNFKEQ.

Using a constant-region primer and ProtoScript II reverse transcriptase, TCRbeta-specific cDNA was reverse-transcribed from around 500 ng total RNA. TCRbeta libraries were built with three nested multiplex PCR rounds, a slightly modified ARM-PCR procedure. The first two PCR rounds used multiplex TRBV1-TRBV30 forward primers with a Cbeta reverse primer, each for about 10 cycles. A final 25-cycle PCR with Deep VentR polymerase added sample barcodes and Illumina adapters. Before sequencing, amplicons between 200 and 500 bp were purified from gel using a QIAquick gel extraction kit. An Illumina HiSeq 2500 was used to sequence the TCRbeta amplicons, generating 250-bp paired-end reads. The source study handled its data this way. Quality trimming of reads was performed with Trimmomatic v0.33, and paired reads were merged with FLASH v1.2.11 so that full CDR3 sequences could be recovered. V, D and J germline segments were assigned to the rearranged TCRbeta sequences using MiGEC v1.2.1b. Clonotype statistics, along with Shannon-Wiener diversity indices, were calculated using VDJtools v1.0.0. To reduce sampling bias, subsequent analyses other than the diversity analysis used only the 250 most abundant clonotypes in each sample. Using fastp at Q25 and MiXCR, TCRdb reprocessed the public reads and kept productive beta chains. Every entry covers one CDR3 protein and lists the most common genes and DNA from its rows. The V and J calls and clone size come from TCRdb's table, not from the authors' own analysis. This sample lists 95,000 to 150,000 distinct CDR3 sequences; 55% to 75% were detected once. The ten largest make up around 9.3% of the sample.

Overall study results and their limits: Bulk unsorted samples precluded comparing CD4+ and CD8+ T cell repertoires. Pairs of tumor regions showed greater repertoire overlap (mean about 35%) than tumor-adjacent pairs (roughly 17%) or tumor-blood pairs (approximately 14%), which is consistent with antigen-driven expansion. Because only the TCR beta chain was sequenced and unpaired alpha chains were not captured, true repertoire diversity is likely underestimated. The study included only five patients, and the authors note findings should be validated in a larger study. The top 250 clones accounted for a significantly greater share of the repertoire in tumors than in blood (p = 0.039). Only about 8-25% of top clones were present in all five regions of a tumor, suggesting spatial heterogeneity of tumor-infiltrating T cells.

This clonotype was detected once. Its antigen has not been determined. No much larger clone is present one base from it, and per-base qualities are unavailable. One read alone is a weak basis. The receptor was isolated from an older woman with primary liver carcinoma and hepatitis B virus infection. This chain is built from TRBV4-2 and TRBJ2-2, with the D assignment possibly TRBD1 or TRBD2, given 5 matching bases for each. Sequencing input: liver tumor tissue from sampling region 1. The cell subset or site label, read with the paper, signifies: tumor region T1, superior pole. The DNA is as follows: TGTGCCAGCAGCCATACTGTGGGGACGAGAACCGGGGAGCTGTTTTTT. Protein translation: CASSHTVGTRTGELFF.